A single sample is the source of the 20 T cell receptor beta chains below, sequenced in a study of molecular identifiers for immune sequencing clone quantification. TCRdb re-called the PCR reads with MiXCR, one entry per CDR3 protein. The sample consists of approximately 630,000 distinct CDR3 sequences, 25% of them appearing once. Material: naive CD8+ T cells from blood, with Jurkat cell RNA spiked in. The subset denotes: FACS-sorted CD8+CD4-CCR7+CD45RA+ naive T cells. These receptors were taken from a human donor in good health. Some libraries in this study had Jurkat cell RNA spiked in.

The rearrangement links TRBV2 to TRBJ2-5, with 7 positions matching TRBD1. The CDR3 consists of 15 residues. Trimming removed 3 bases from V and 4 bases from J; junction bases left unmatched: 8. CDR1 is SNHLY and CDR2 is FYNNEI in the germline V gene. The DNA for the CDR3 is TGTGCCAGCAGTGAGACTCTCGCAGGGGGAGAGACCCAGTACTTC. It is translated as CASSETLAGGETQYF.

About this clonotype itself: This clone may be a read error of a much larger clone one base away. CDR3 sequence: CASSQGEGSYEQYF. CDR3 nucleotide sequence: TGCGCCAGCAGCCAAGGCGAGGGGTCCTACGAGCAGTACTTC. J is TRBJ2-7 and V is TRBV4-3; D possibly matches TRBD1 or TRBD2 (5 bases each). Trimming removed 1 base at V and 1 base at J, with 8 bases between. Germline V lookup: CDR1 LGHNA, CDR2 YSLEER. The CDR3 loop spans 14 amino acids.

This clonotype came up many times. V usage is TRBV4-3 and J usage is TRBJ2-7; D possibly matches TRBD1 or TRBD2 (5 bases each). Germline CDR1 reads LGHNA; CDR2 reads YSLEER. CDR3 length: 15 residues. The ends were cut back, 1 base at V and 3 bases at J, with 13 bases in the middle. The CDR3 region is CASSQAYGARYEQYF. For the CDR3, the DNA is TGCGCCAGCAGCCAAGCCTACGGGGCTCGCTACGAGCAGTACTTC.

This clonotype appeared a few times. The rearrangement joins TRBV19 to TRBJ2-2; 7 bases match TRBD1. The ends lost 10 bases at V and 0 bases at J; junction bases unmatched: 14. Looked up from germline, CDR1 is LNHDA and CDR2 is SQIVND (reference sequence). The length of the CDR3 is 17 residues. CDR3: CATRHHRDSSNTGELFF. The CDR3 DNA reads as TGTGCCACCCGACATCACCGGGACAGTTCGAACACCGGGGAGCTGTTTTTT.

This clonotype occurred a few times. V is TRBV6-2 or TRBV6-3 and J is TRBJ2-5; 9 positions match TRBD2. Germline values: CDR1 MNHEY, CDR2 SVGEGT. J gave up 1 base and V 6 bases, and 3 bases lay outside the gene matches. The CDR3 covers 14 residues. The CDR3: CASSRLAVQETQYF. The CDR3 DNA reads TGTGCCAGCAGCCGACTAGCGGTCCAAGAGACCCAGTACTTC.

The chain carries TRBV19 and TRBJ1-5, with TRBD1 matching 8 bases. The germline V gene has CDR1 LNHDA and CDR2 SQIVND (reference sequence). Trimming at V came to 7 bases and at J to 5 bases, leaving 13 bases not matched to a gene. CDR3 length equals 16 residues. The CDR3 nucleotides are TGTGCCAGTACCAGGGGGCTGGGACTAGCTGATCAGCCCCAGCATTTT. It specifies CASTRGLGLADQPQHF.

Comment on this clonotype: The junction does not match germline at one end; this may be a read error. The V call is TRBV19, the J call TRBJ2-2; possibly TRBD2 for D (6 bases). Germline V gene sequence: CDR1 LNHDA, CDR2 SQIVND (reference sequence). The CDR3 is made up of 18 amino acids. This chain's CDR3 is CTSSIPWGVRDHTGELFF. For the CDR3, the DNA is TGTACCAGTAGTATTCCCTGGGGGGTAAGGGACCACACCGGGGAGCTGTTTTTT.

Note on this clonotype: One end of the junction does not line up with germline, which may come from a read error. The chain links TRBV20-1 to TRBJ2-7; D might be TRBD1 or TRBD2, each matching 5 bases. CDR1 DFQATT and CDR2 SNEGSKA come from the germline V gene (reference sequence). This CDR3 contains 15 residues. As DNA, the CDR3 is TGCAGTGCTAGGGGGGTTGGTAGCTCGCCCTACGCGCAGTACTTC. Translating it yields CSARGVGSSPYAQYF.

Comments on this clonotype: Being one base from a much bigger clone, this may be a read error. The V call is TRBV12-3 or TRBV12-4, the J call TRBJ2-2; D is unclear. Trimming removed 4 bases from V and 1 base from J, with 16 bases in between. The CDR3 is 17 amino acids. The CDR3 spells CASSSHELLRNTGELFF. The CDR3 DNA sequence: TGTGCCAGCAGTTCCCATGAATTGCTGAGGAACACCGGGGAGCTGTTTTTT.

The CDR3 is CSARDEGLAGVSYNEQFF. The CDR3, as DNA: TGCAGTGCTAGAGATGAGGGACTAGCGGGTGTATCCTACAATGAGCAGTTCTTC. This chain uses TRBV20-1 with TRBJ2-1; 12 positions agree with TRBD2. This CDR3 contains 18 residues. The junction had 7 bases not matched to a gene; V was cut back by 0 bases and J by 1 base. Looked up from germline, CDR1 is DFQATT and CDR2 is SNEGSKA (reference sequence).

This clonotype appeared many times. CDR3 DNA sequence: TGTGCCAGCAGTTACTCTGGGGGACTAGCGGGAGTTGAGACCCAGTACTTC. Encoded protein: CASSYSGGLAGVETQYF. The gene calls are TRBV6-5 and TRBJ2-5; 14 nucleotides line up with TRBD2. The V gene end was trimmed by 0 bases and the J gene end by 5 bases; junction bases not matched to a gene: 5. CDR1 and CDR2 (germline): MNHEY, SVGAGI. The CDR3 totals 17 residues.

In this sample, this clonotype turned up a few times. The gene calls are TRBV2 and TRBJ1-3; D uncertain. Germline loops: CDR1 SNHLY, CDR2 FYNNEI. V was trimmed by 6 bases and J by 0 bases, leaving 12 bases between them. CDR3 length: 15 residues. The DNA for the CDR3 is TGTGCCAGCAGAGGAGATGAGGTCTCTGGAAACACCATATATTTT. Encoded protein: CASRGDEVSGNTIYF. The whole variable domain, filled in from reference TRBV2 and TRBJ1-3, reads EPEVTQTPSHQVTQMGQEVILRCVPISNHLYFYWYRQILGQKVEFLVSFYNNEISEKSEIFDDQFSVERPDGSNFTLKIRSTKLEDSAMYFCASRGDEVSGNTIYFGEGSWLTVV.

CDR3 residues: CASSSAGGPNNEQFF. The CDR3 DNA reads TGTGCCAGCAGTTCGGCGGGAGGGCCTAACAATGAGCAGTTCTTC. The V and J genes are TRBV12-3 or TRBV12-4 and TRBJ2-1; 9 bases map to TRBD2. The V segment lost 4 bases and the J segment 5 bases; nucleotides outside the gene matches: 6. The CDR3 totals 15 residues.

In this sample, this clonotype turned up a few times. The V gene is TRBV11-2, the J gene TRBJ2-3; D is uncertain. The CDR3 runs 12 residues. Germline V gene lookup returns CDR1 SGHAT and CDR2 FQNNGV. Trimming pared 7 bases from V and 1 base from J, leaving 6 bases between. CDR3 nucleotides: TGTGCCAGCAACCTGGGCACAGATACGCAGTATTTT. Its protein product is CASNLGTDTQYF.

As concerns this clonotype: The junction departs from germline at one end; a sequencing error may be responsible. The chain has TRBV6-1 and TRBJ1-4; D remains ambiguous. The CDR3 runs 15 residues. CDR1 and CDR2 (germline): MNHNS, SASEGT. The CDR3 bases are TGTGCCAGCAGTGAAATCGGTCAGACGAATGAAAAACCGTTTTTT. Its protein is CASSEIGQTNEKPFF.

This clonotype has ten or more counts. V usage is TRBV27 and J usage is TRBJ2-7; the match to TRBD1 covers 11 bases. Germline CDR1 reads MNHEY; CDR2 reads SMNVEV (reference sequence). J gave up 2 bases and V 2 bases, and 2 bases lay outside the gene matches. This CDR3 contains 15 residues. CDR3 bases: TGTGCCAGCAGTTTAACGGGACAGGGGGCCTACGAGCAGTACTTC. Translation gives CASSLTGQGAYEQYF.

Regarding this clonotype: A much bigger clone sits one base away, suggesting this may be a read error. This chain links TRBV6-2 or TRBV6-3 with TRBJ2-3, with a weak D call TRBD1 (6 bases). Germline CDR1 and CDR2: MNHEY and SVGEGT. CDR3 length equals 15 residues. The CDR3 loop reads CTSSVYRVNPDTQYF. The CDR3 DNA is TGTACCAGCAGTGTGTACAGGGTCAATCCAGATACGCAGTATTTT.

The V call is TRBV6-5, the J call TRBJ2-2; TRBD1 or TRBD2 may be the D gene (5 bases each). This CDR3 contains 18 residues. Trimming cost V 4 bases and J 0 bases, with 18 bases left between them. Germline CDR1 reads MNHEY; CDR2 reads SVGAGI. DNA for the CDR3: TGTGCCAGCAGTTCTTCTTGGGGGTACCTCCCGAACACCGGGGAGCTGTTTTTT. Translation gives CASSSSWGYLPNTGELFF.

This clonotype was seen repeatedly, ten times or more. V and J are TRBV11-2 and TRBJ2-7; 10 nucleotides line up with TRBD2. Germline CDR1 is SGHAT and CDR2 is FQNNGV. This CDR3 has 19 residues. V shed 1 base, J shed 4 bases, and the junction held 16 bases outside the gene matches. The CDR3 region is CASSLVGILAGSPDYEQYF. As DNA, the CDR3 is TGTGCCAGCAGCTTAGTTGGGATACTAGCGGGGAGCCCGGATTACGAGCAGTACTTC.

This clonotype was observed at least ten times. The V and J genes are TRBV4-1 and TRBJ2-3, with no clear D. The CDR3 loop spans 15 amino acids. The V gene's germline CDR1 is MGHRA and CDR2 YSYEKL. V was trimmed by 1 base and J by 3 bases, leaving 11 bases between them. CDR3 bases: TGCGCCAGCAGCCAAGTCTACACGATTACAGATACGCAGTATTTT. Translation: CASSQVYTITDTQYF.